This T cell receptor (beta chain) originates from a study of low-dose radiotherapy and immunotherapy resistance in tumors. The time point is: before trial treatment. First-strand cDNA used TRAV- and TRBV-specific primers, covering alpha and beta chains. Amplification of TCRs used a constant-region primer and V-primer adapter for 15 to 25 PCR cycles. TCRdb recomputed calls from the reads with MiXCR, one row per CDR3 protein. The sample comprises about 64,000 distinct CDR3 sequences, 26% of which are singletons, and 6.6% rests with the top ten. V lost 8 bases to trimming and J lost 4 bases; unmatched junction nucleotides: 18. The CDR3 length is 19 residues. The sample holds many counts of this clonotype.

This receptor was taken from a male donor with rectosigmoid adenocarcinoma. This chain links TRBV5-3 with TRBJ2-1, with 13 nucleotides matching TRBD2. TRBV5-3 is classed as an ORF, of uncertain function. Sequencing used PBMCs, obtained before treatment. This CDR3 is CASSFGLAGAARPYNEQFF. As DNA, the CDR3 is TGTGCCAGCAGTTTTGGACTAGCGGGAGCCGCGAGACCTTACAATGAGCAGTTCTTC.